One and the same sample provided the 14 T cell receptor beta chains below, sequenced in a study of a mutant IDH1 vaccine in newly diagnosed glioma. Time point meaning: week 5, during vaccination. All doses held 300 ug of mutant IDH1 20-mer peptide, with topical imiquimod. Method: immunoSEQ multiplex PCR; TCRdb's copy keeps in-frame clones and lacks some. The sample carries 50,000 to 60,000 clones, about three quarters recorded once. These TCRs are of unknown antigen specificity. Sequencing was performed on PBMCs, taken from a glioma patient whose treatment included an IDH1 peptide vaccine. The receptors come from a man aged 45-65 years with glioma.

The chain uses TRBV4-2 and TRBJ1-2; D ambiguous. The germline V gene encodes CDR1 LGHNA and CDR2 YNFKEQ. This CDR3 spans 15 amino acids. The V gene lost 4 bases and the J gene lost 0 bases, with 12 bases spanning the gap. The CDR3 here is CASSPRLVANYGYTF. The CDR3 DNA is TGTGCCAGCAGCCCTCGCTTGGTAGCTAACTATGGCTACACCTTC.

The chain uses TRBV5-4 and TRBJ2-7; D gene uncertain. From germline, CDR1 is SGHNT and CDR2 YYREEE (reference sequence). CDR3 length: 13 amino acids. The V and J ends lost 4 bases and 5 bases respectively, with 13 bases between them. CDR3: CASSPIGSDEQYF. The CDR3 coding sequence is TGTGCCAGCAGCCCGATAGGGTCTGACGAGCAGTACTTC.

The rearrangement links TRBV4-2 to TRBJ2-2; 9 positions agree with TRBD2. Germline trimming cut 0 bases from V and 4 bases from J; bases unmatched to any gene: 6. The germline CDR1 and CDR2 sequences are LGHNA and YNFKEQ. The CDR3 totals 17 residues. The CDR3, as DNA: TGTGCCAGCAGCCAAGAAGGCAGCGGGGGGCTCACCGGGGAGCTGTTTTTT. Translation gives CASSQEGSGGLTGELFF.

The rearrangement uses TRBV5-6 and TRBJ1-5, with 8 bases aligning to TRBD1. The ends lost 4 bases at V and 2 bases at J; junction bases unmatched: 2. From germline, CDR1 is SGHDT and CDR2 YYEEEE. There are 14 residues in the CDR3. CDR3 bases: TGTGCCAGCAGCGGACAGGGCGGCAATCAGCCCCAGCATTTT. This translates into CASSGQGGNQPQHF. Looking up the rest from reference TRBV5-6 and TRBJ1-5 gives the full variable domain: DAGVTQSPTHLIKTRGQQVTLRCSPKSGHDTVSWYQQALGQGPQFIFQYYEEEERQRGNFPDRFSGHQFPNYSSELNVNALLLGDSALYLCASSGQGGNQPQHFGDGTRLSIL.

This chain links TRBV7-9 with TRBJ2-1, with TRBD1 matching over 7 bases. V gave up 4 bases and J gave up 9 bases; unmatched junction bases: 6. Germline CDR1 is SEHNR and CDR2 is FQNEAQ (reference sequence). CDR3 length: 13 amino acids. CDR3 nucleotides: TGTGCCAGCAGCTGGGGACAGCTCATTGAGCAGTTCTTC. Translating it yields CASSWGQLIEQFF.

This clone was seen only a few times. J is TRBJ1-1 and V is TRBV9; TRBD1 might be the D (6 bases). Germline CDR1 and CDR2: SGDLS and YYNGEE. Trimming removed 4 bases at V and 0 bases at J, with 13 bases between. The CDR3 extends over 15 amino acids. Written as DNA, the CDR3 is TGTGCCAGCAGCACTTGGGACACCGTGAACACTGAAGCTTTCTTT. It codes for CASSTWDTVNTEAFF.

The chain carries TRBV5-1 and TRBJ1-3; D not certain. Germline V gene data show CDR1 as SGHRS and CDR2 as YFSETQ. The CDR3 spans 15 residues. With 4 bases removed from V and 0 bases from J, the gap between germline ends came to 11 bases. The CDR3 DNA is TGCGCCAGCAGCGACGGACGGACCTCTGGAAACACCATATATTTT. This codes for CASSDGRTSGNTIYF.

The rearrangement joins TRBV10-3 to TRBJ1-2, with 7 bases aligning to TRBD1. CDR1 is ENHRY and CDR2 is SYGVKD in the germline V gene. This CDR3 has 13 amino acids. V lost 9 bases to trimming and J lost 0 bases; unmatched junction nucleotides: 4. CDR3 DNA: TGTGCCATACGGGGGACAGCTAACTATGGCTACACCTTC. The encoded protein is CAIRGTANYGYTF.

The genes are TRBV18 and TRBJ1-6; the match to TRBD1 covers 7 bases. Trimming cost V 3 bases and J 7 bases; bases outside gene matches: 0. CDR3 length equals 13 residues. From germline, CDR1 is KGHSH and CDR2 LQKENI. The CDR3 DNA is TGTGCCAGCTCACCGGGACAGAATTCACCCCTCCACTTT. As protein: CASSPGQNSPLHF.

The chain couples TRBV6-5 to TRBJ1-1; maybe TRBD1 (5 bases). Trimming pared 6 bases from V and 0 bases from J, leaving 14 bases between. Germline values: CDR1 MNHEY, CDR2 SVGAGI. The CDR3 is 15 residues long. Here the CDR3 reads CASSDLRGMNTEAFF. The CDR3 region has the DNA TGTGCCAGCAGCGATTTACGGGGCATGAACACTGAAGCTTTCTTT.

V is TRBV6-1 and J is TRBJ1-5, with D unclear. The CDR3 extends over 15 amino acids. V gave up 0 bases and J gave up 3 bases, with 9 bases separating them. CDR1 and CDR2 (germline): MNHNS, SASEGT. CDR3 coding DNA: TGTGCCAGCAGTGAAGCGGCACAGTTCAATCAGCCCCAGCATTTT. It yields the protein CASSEAAQFNQPQHF.

The chain has TRBV6-6 and TRBJ1-5; 7 nucleotides line up with TRBD1. J lost 4 bases, V lost 0 bases, and 3 bases had no gene match. CDR1 and CDR2 from the germline V gene are MNHNY and SVGAGI (reference sequence). The CDR3 consists of 15 residues. CDR3 region: CASSYSDRDNQPQHF. CDR3 bases: TGTGCCAGCAGTTACTCCGACAGGGATAATCAGCCCCAGCATTTT.

The V gene is TRBV5-1, the J gene TRBJ1-2, with D possibly being TRBD1 (6 bases). V was clipped by 2 bases and J by 6 bases, with 14 bases between them. Germline V CDR1 and CDR2: SGHRS, YFSETQ. CDR3 length equals 14 residues. As DNA, the CDR3 is TGCGCCAGCAGCTTAAGTCGGCCAGGGGATGGCTACACCTTC. This codes for CASSLSRPGDGYTF.

The V call is TRBV27, the J call TRBJ2-1; D is uncertain. Germline V gene sequence: CDR1 MNHEY, CDR2 SMNVEV (reference sequence). The CDR3 spans 13 residues. V lost 0 bases, J lost 8 bases, and 8 bases lay in between. CDR3 DNA: TGTGCCAGCAGTTTATCATACGGCCATGAGCAGTTCTTC. This encodes CASSLSYGHEQFF.